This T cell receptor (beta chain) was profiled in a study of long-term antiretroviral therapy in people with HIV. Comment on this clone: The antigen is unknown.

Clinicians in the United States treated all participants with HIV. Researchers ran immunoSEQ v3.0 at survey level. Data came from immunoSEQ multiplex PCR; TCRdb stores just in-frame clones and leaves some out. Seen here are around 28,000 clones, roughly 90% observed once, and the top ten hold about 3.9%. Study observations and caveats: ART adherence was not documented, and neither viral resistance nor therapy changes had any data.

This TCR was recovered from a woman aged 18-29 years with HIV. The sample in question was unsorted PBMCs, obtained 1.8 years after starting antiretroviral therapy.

CDR3: CASQPRPGREQFF. The CDR3 DNA follows: TGTGCCAGCCAGCCGAGGCCGGGTAGGGAGCAGTTCTTC. J is TRBJ2-1 and V is TRBV7-3; D gene unclear. CDR1 and CDR2 from the germline V gene are SGHTA and FQGTGA. The CDR3 has 13 amino acids. Trimming stripped 8 bases from V and 10 bases from J, with 18 bases between. Supplemented by reference TRBV7-3 and TRBJ2-1, the full variable domain reads GAGVSQTPSNKVTEKGKYVELRCDPISGHTALYWYRQSLGQGPEFLIYFQGTGAADDSGLPNDRFFAVRPEGSVSTLKIQRTERGDSAVYLCASQPRPGREQFFGPGTRLTVL.